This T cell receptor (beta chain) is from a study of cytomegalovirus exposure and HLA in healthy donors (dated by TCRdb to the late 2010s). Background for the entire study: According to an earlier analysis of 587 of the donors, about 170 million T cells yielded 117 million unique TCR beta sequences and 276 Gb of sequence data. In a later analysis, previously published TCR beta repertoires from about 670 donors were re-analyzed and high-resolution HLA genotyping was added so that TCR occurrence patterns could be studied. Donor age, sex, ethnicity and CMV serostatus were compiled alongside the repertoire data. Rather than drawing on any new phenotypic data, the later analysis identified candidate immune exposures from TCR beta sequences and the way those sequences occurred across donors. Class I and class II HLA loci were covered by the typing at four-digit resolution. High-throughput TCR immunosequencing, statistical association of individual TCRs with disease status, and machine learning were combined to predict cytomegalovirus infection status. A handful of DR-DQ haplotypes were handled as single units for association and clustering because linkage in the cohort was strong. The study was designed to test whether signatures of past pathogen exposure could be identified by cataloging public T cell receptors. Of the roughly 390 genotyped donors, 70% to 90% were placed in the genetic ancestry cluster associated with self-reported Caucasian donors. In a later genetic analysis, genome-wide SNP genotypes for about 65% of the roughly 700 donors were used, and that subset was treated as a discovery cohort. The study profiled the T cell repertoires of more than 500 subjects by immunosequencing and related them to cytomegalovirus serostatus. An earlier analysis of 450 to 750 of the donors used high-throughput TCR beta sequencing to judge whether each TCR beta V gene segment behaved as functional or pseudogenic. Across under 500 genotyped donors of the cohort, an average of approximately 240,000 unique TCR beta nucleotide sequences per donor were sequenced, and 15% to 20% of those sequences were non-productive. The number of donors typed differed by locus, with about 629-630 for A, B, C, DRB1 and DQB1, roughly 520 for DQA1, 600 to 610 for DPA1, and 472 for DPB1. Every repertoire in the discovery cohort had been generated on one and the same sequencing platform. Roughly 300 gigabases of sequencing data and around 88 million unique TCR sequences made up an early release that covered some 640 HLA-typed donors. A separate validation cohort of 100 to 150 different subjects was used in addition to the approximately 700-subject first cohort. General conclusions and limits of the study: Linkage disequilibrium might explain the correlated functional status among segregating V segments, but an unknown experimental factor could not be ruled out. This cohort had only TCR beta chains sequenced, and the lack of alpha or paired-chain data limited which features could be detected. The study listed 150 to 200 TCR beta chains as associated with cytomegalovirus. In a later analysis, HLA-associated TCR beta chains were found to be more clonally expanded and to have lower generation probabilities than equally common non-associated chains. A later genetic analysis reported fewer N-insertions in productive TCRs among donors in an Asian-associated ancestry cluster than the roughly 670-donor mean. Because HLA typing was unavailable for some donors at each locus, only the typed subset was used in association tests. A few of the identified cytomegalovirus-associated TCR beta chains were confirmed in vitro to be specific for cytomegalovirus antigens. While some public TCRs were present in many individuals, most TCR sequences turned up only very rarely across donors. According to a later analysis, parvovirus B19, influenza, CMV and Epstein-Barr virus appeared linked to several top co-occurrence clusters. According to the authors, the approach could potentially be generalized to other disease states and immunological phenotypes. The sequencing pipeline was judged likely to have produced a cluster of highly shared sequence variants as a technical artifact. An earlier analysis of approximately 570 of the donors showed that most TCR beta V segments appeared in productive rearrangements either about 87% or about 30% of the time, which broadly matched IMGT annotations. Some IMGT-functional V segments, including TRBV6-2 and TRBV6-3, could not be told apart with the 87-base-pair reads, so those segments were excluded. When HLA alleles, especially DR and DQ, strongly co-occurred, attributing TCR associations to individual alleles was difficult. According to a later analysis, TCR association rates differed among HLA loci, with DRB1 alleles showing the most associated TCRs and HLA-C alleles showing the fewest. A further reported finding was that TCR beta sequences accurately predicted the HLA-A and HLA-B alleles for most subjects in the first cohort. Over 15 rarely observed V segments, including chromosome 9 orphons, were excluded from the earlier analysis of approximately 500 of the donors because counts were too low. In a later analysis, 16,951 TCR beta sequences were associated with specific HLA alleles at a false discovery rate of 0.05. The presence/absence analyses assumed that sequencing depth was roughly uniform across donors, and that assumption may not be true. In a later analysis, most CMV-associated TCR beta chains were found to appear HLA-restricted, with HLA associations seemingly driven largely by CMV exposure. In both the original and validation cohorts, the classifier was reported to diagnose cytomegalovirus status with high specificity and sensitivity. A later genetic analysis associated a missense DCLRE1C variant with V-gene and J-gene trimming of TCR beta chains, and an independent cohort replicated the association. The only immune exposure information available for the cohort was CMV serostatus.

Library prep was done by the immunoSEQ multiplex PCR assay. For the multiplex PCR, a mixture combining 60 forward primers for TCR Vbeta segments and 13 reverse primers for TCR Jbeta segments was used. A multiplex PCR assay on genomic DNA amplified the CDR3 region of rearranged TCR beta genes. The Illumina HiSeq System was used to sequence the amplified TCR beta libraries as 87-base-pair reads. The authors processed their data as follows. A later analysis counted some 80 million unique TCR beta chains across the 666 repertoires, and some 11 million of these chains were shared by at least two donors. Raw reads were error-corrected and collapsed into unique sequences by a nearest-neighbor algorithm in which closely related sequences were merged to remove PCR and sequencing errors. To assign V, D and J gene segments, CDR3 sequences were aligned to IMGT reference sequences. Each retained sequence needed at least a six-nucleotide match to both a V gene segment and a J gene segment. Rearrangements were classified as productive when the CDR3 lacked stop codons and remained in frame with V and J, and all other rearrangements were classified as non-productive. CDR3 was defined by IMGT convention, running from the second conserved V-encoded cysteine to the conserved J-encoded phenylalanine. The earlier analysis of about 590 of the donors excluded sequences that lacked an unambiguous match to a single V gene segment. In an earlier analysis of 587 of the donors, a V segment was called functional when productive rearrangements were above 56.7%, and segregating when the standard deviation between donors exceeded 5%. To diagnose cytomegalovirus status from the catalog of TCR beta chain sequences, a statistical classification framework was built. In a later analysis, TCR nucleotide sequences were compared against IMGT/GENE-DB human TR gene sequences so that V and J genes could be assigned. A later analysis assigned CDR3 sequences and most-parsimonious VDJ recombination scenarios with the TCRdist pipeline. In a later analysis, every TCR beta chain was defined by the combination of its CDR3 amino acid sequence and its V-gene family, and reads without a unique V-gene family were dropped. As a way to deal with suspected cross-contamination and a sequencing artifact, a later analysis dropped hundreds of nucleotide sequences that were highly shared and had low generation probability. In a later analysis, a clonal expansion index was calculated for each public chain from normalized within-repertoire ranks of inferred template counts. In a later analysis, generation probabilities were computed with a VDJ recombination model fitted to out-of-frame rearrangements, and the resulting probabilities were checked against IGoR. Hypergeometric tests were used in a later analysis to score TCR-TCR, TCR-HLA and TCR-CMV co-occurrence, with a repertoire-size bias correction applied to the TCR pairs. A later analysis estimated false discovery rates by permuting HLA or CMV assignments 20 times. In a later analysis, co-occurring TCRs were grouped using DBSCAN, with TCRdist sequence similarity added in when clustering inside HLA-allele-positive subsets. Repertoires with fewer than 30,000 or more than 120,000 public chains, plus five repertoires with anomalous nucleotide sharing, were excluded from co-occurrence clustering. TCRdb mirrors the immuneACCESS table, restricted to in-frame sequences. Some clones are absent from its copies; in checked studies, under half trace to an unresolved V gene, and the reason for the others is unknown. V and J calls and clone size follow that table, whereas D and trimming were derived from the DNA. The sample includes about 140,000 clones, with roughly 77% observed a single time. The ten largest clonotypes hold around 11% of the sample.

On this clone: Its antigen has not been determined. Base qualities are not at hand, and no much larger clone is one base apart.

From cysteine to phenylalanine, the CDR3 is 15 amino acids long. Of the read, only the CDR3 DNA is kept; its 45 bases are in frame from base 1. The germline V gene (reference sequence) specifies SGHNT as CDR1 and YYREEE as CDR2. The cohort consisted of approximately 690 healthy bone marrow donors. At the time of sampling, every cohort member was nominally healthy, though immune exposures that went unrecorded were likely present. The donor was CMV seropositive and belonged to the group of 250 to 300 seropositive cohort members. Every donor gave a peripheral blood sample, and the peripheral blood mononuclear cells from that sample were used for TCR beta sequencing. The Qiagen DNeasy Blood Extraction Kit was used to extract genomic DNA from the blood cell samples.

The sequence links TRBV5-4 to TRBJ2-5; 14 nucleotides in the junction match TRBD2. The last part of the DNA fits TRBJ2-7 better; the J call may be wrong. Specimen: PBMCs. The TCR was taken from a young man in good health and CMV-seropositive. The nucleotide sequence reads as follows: TGTGCCAGCAGCCCGGGAGGGACTAGCGGGGGCGAGCAGTACTTC. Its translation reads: CASSPGGTSGGEQYF.